This record concerns one T cell receptor (beta chain) sequence. The antigen remains unidentified. These data originate in a study of siplizumab effects on memory and regulatory T cells. Study-wide findings and caveats: About 80-95% of proliferating CD4+ or CD8+ clones had no assignable naive or memory phenotype.

Germline lookup yields CDR1 SGHKS and CDR2 YYEKEE (reference sequence). The CDR3 covers 12 residues. V lost 4 bases and J lost 3, with 8 bases in between. Clones were sequenced by immunoSEQ multiplex PCR, and TCRdb holds only the in-frame ones, with some missing. This sample has 100,000 or so clones; roughly 91% occur once, and the top ten carry 0.32%. The V call is TRBV5-5, the J call TRBJ2-7; the D gene is possibly TRBD1 (5 bases). The clonotype originates from a human donor in good health. The specimen sequenced was CD4+ T cells sorted from blood. As DNA, the CDR3 is TGTGCCAGCAGCGCCGACAGCTACGAGCAGTACTTC. Its translation is CASSADSYEQYF.